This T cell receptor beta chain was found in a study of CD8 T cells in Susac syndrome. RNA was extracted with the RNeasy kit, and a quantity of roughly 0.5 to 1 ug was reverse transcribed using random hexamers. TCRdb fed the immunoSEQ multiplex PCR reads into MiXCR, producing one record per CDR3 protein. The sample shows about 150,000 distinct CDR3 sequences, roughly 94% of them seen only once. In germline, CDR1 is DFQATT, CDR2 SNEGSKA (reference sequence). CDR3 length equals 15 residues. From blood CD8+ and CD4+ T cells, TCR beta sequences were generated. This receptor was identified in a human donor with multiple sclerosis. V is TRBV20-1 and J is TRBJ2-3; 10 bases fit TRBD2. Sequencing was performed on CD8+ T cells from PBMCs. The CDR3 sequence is CSHMPERGGWDTQYF. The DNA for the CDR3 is TGCAGCCACATGCCCGAGCGGGGGGGCTGGGATACGCAGTATTTT.